This record covers a single TCR beta chain. Its antigen is still unknown. This entry belongs to a study of OX40 agonist ivuxolimab in advanced cancers. Study outcomes and limitations: Partial responders dosed at 0.1-3.0 mg/kg displayed clonal expansion ranking among the lowest.

Trimming took off 2 bases at V and 5 bases at J, with 21 bases between the two ends. The CDR3 is 17 amino acids. Per germline, CDR1 WSHSY and CDR2 SAAADI. The data were produced by immunoSEQ multiplex PCR, yet TCRdb's version contains in-frame clones alone and is incomplete. The data hold tens of thousands of clones, with approximately 89% observed a single time. The receptor's source is an adult with an advanced solid tumor such as melanoma, head and neck, liver or kidney cancer. V and J are TRBV10-2 and TRBJ2-5, with a tentative D call TRBD1 (6 bases). The starting material was CD4+ or CD8+ T cells sorted from blood, obtained in a trial of the OX40 agonist ivuxolimab. The CDR3 region has the DNA TGCGCCAGCAGTGAGCCGTACCTACAGGGCAATTCGGAGACCCAGTACTTC. Translating gives CASSEPYLQGNSETQYF.